These 10 T cell receptor beta chains originate from one sample sequenced in a study of T cells after yellow fever vaccination. In TCRdb, the 5' RACE reads were re-called with MiXCR into one record per CDR3 protein. This table has approximately 510,000 distinct CDR3 sequences, about a fifth appearing once. This sample comprised PBMCs, obtained less than 25 days after the first yellow fever vaccination. These receptors all stem from a man between 18 and 29 years old who received the YFV17D yellow fever vaccine.

This clonotype was recorded at least ten times. In nucleotides, the CDR3 is TGTGCCAGCAGTAAAGGACTAGCGGCGAACACCGGGGAGCTGTTTTTT. It translates to CASSKGLAANTGELFF. This chain uses TRBV6-1 with TRBJ2-2, with TRBD2 identical over 10 bases. The CDR3 is made up of 16 amino acids. After removal of 5 bases from V and 0 bases from J, the junction contained 3 bases not matched to a gene. Looked up from germline, CDR1 is MNHNS and CDR2 is SASEGT.

This chain joins TRBV7-2 and TRBJ1-4; a weak D match, TRBD1 (6 bases). V dropped 5 bases and J dropped 8 bases, with 18 bases sitting between them. The germline CDR1 and CDR2 sequences are SGHTA and FQGNSA. The CDR3 spans 15 residues. The CDR3 sequence: CASSRGGPGGEKLFF. The CDR3 DNA reads TGTGCCAGCAGCCGCGGGGGCCCAGGAGGGGAAAAACTGTTTTTT.

This chain uses TRBV7-2 with TRBJ2-2; D might be TRBD1 or TRBD2, each matching 6 bases. This CDR3 has 15 residues. Germline V gene lookup returns CDR1 SGHTA and CDR2 FQGNSA. The V end was cut by 10 bases, the J end by 5 bases, with 20 bases between. The CDR3 DNA reads as TGTGCCACCCGGTTGGGGGGCTTTGGTACCGGGGAGCTGTTTTTT. Its translation: CATRLGGFGTGELFF.

This chain connects TRBV6-5 to TRBJ2-5, with D possibly being TRBD1 (6 bases). The CDR3 is 14 amino acids. V shed 4 bases and J shed 4 bases, with 13 bases lying between them. The germline CDR1 and CDR2 sequences are MNHEY and SVGAGI. The CDR3 loop reads CASSLKTGRETQYF. The DNA for the CDR3 is TGTGCCAGCAGTTTGAAAACAGGGAGAGAGACCCAGTACTTC.

This clonotype occurred many times. This sequence joins TRBV7-9 and TRBJ1-1; possibly TRBD1 for D (6 bases). CDR1 and CDR2 from the germline V gene are SEHNR and FQNEAQ (reference sequence). V gave up 4 bases and J gave up 5 bases, with 11 bases separating them. The CDR3 covers 13 residues. In DNA form, the CDR3 reads TGTGCCAGCAGCTGGTTAGGGGGGACTGAAGCTTTCTTT. This codes for CASSWLGGTEAFF.

The V and J genes are TRBV3-1 and TRBJ2-1; 8 nucleotides agree with TRBD1. CDR3 length equals 13 residues. Trimming cost V 4 bases and J 8 bases; bases outside gene matches: 4. Germline loops: CDR1 LGHDT, CDR2 YNNKEL (reference sequence). The CDR3 loop reads CASSRRGRDEQFF. CDR3 nucleotide sequence: TGTGCCAGCAGCCGCAGGGGGCGGGATGAGCAGTTCTTC.

The gene calls are TRBV18 and TRBJ2-7; TRBD1 agrees at 10 bases. The CDR3 extends over 16 amino acids. With 6 bases clipped from V and 0 bases from J, the junction kept 8 bases outside the gene matches. The V gene's germline CDR1 is KGHSH and CDR2 LQKENI. The CDR3 spells CASSLDGTGASYEQYF. The CDR3 DNA follows: TGTGCCAGCTCCCTCGACGGGACAGGGGCCTCCTACGAGCAGTACTTC.

There are a few counts of this clonotype. This sequence joins TRBV3-1 and TRBJ2-1, with 8 bases aligning to TRBD2. Germline CDR1 is LGHDT and CDR2 is YNNKEL (reference sequence). This CDR3 region has 17 residues. Trimming cost V 1 base and J 6 bases; bases outside gene matches: 11. Written as DNA, the CDR3 is TGTGCCAGCAGCCAAGGAAAAGCGGGGGCCGTATCCAATGAGCAGTTCTTC. It codes for CASSQGKAGAVSNEQFF.

This clonotype was observed a handful of times. The chain combines TRBV5-6 with TRBJ2-7; D gene unclear. With 2 bases removed from V and 6 bases from J, the gap between germline ends came to 9 bases. CDR3 length equals 12 residues. Germline assignment: CDR1 SGHDT and CDR2 YYEEEE. CDR3: CASSLGVTEQYF. In nucleotides, the CDR3 is TGTGCCAGCAGCTTAGGAGTTACCGAGCAGTACTTC.

V and J are TRBV7-2 and TRBJ2-2; D not resolved. V dropped 7 bases and J dropped 13 bases, with 19 bases sitting between them. Germline assignment: CDR1 SGHTA and CDR2 FQGNSA. The CDR3 totals 13 residues. CDR3: CASTITSNHRLFF. CDR3 DNA sequence: TGTGCCAGCACCATTACCTCAAACCACCGGCTGTTTTTT.